What follows are 13 T cell receptor beta chains derived from one specimen sequenced in a study of T-cell memory formation after mild COVID-19. TCRdb analysed the 5' RACE reads with MiXCR anew, one entry per CDR3 protein. The profile shows around 140,000 distinct CDR3 sequences, approximately 25% of them singletons. Sample: PBMCs or a T cell subset sorted from them (not recorded which). Source of these receptors: an adult woman who had mild COVID-19 (a few samples of this study predate the infection). Cell type and time point are not known.

The J gene is TRBJ1-1, the V gene TRBV5-1, with 11 bases lining up with TRBD1. After removal of 3 bases from V and 10 bases from J, the junction contained 5 bases not matched to a gene. Per the germline V gene, CDR1 is SGHRS and CDR2 is YFSETQ. The CDR3 covers 13 residues. The CDR3 coding sequence is TGCGCCAGCAGCTCGGGACAGGGGGTCGGAGCTTTCTTT. Protein: CASSSGQGVGAFF.

This clonotype was found a few times. This chain links TRBV5-5 with TRBJ2-1; D ambiguous. The CDR3 has 14 amino acids. Trimming cost V 0 bases and J 5 bases, with 9 bases left between them. CDR1 and CDR2 (germline): SGHKS, YYEKEE (reference sequence). CDR3 DNA sequence: TGTGCCAGCAGCTTGGGTAGGGCAGACAATGAGCAGTTCTTC. It encodes CASSLGRADNEQFF.

This chain links TRBV19 with TRBJ2-3, with D tentatively TRBD1 or TRBD2 (6 bases each). In germline, CDR1 is LNHDA, CDR2 SQIVND (reference sequence). The CDR3 has 14 residues. Trimming removed 9 bases at V and 4 bases at J, with 17 bases between. CDR3 bases: TGTGCCAGGTCGGGGGCCCTAATGCCAGATACGCAGTATTTT. Encoded protein: CARSGALMPDTQYF.

This clonotype has only a few counts. This chain links TRBV19 with TRBJ1-1; 7 nucleotides match TRBD1. The CDR3 loop spans 14 amino acids. V was pared by 4 bases and J by 6 bases, with 8 bases of the junction left unmatched. Germline V gene data show CDR1 as LNHDA and CDR2 as SQIVND (reference sequence). The chain's CDR3 is CASSNWDSAAEAFF. CDR3 in DNA: TGTGCCAGTAGTAATTGGGACAGCGCTGCTGAAGCTTTCTTT.

This chain uses TRBV29-1 with TRBJ1-1, with 11 bases fitting TRBD1. V was clipped by 7 bases and J by 8 bases; unmatched bases: 6. This CDR3 spans 12 amino acids. From germline, CDR1 is SQVTM and CDR2 ANQGSEA. The CDR3 sequence: CSARTGGSEAFF. CDR3 in DNA: TGCAGCGCCCGGACAGGGGGCTCCGAAGCTTTCTTT. Complete variable domain (other parts from reference TRBV29-1 and TRBJ1-1): SAVISQKPSRDICQRGTSLTIQCQVDSQVTMMFWYRQQPGQSLTLIATANQGSEATYESGFVIDKFPISRPNLTFSTLTVSNMSPEDSSIYLCSARTGGSEAFFGQGTRLTVV.

The V gene is TRBV9, the J gene TRBJ1-2; D may be TRBD1 (5 bases). CDR1 SGDLS and CDR2 YYNGEE come from the germline V gene. Trimming cost V 2 bases and J 0 bases, with 8 bases left between them. The length of the CDR3 is 14 residues. As DNA, the CDR3 is TGTGCCAGCAGCGTTGGGGGACCTAACTATGGCTACACCTTC. This sequence encodes CASSVGGPNYGYTF.

This clonotype was recorded a few times. The chain joins TRBV9 to TRBJ2-2; perhaps TRBD1 as D (7 bases). This CDR3 has 15 amino acids. Germline V gene data show CDR1 as SGDLS and CDR2 as YYNGEE. Trimming removed 4 bases at V and 8 bases at J, with 18 bases between. CDR3 nucleotides: TGTGCCAGCAGCCCGGGCGGAGGGGGCTTGGGGGAGCTGTTTTTT. This sequence encodes CASSPGGGGLGELFF.

The CDR3 nucleotides read TGTGCCAGCAGTGACGACAGTTCGAACACTGAAGCTTTCTTT. It encodes CASSDDSSNTEAFF. This chain joins TRBV6-1 and TRBJ1-1; tentative D call: TRBD1 (5 bases). The V gene lost 3 bases and the J gene lost 1 base, with 9 bases spanning the gap. CDR1 is MNHNS, CDR2 SASEGT, per germline. CDR3 size: 14 residues.

This clonotype turned up a few times. The chain joins TRBV19 to TRBJ2-3, with D tentatively TRBD1 (5 bases). Germline CDR1 reads LNHDA; CDR2 reads SQIVND (reference sequence). V dropped 7 bases and J dropped 2 bases, with 16 bases sitting between them. This CDR3 spans 15 amino acids. CDR3 nucleotide sequence: TGTGCCAGTACCCTCAGGCAGGGCCCCACAGATACGCAGTATTTT. This gives the protein CASTLRQGPTDTQYF.

This clonotype has only a few counts. CDR3 DNA: TGTGCCAGCAGCCAACGGACTAGCCCGTTGGACGAGCAGTACTTC. It translates to CASSQRTSPLDEQYF. The V call is TRBV7-2, the J call TRBJ2-7; 8 bases agree with TRBD2. The germline V gene has CDR1 SGHTA and CDR2 FQGNSA. V shed 5 bases and J 5 bases; nucleotides not matched to a gene: 11. The CDR3 has 15 residues.

V is TRBV7-9 and J is TRBJ2-1, with 10 nucleotides matching TRBD2. The V gene's germline CDR1 is SEHNR and CDR2 FQNEAQ (reference sequence). This CDR3 is 16 amino acids long. J was trimmed by 5 bases and V by 1 base; bases with no gene match: 5. The CDR3 sequence: CASSLGTSGVHNEQFF. The CDR3 bases are TGTGCCAGCAGCTTAGGTACTAGCGGGGTCCACAATGAGCAGTTCTTC.

This clonotype is medium-sized. The chain is built from TRBV15 and TRBJ2-1, with D possibly matching TRBD1 (6 bases). The CDR3 sequence is 18 residues long. Germline V gives CDR1 LNHNV, CDR2 YYDKDF (reference sequence). Trimming shortened V by 0 bases and J by 7 bases, and 22 bases separated the two germline ends. CDR3 coding DNA: TGTGCCACCAGCAGAGAAGGATCGTGGGCAGGGGCCCGTAATGAGCAGTTCTTC. Amino acid sequence: CATSREGSWAGARNEQFF.

This clonotype came up a few times. The chain has TRBV30 and TRBJ2-7; D gene unclear. The CDR3 consists of 16 residues. Germline loops: CDR1 GTSNPN, CDR2 SVGIG (reference sequence). Trimming stripped 1 base from V and 0 bases from J, with 16 bases between. The CDR3 region has the DNA TGTGCCTGGAGTGATATGGGCTTGTTCGGCTCCTACGAGCAGTACTTC. Protein product: CAWSDMGLFGSYEQYF.